This TCR beta chain derives from a study of cytomegalovirus exposure and HLA in healthy donors. Study-level points and caveats: A later analysis found that most CMV-associated TCR beta chains appeared HLA-restricted. In a later analysis, compared with equally common non-associated chains, HLA-associated beta chains were more expanded. Many donors carried some public TCRs, although rarity characterized most TCR sequences. The study recorded 164 TCR beta chains that were cytomegalovirus-associated.

As for this clone: Its matching antigen is unknown.

The germline V and J ends were trimmed by 4 bases and 5 bases, with 14 bases remaining between them. The CDR3 sequence is 15 residues long. The V gene's germline CDR1 is KGHSH and CDR2 LQKENI. PCR used 60 Vbeta primers and 13 Jbeta primers. Sequenced by immunoSEQ multiplex PCR; TCRdb stores in-frame clones only, minus some. In the table there are over 150,000 clones, about four fifths of which are singletons. The clonotype comes from a man between 18 and 29 years old in good health and CMV-seronegative. Specimen: PBMCs. The rearrangement links TRBV18 to TRBJ1-4, with no clear D. CDR3 loop: CASSLYSAENEKLFF. Written as DNA, the CDR3 is TGTGCCAGCTCACTTTATAGCGCGGAGAATGAAAAACTGTTTTTT.